Listed below are T cell receptor beta chains from one sample, sequenced in a study of CD8 T cells in ankylosing spondylitis. TCRdb reprocessed the 5' RACE reads via MiXCR and lists one record per CDR3 protein. The sample holds 250,000 or so distinct CDR3 sequences; roughly a quarter are singletons and the top ten take less than 0.75%. The specimen was blood, either unsorted or a sorted T cell fraction (not recorded which). The origin of the receptors is a male donor with ankylosing spondylitis or in good health (not recorded which). The CDR3 runs from the conserved cysteine through the conserved F or W. D genes are given only for firm matches. Some rows have no size entry. The others give once, few or many, or a class for an expanded clone.

>-|TRBJ2-5|TRBV12-3/TRBV12-4|TRBD2
TGTGCCAGCAGTCCGACTAGCGGGGCGCGGACCCAGTACTTC
CASSPTSGARTQYF
>many|TRBJ2-5|TRBV20-1|TRBD2
TGCAGTGCTAGAGATGGGCGGGGGAGGCAAGAGACCCAGTACTTC
CSARDGRGRQETQYF
>once|TRBJ2-7|TRBV10-3|-
TGTGCCATCAGTGACGCGGGACAAGTCTACGAGCAGTACTTC
CAISDAGQVYEQYF
>-|TRBJ1-4|TRBV20-1|TRBD1
TGCAGTGCTAGAGAGGACAGGGTAAATGAAAAACTGTTTTTT
CSAREDRVNEKLFF
>many|TRBJ2-7|TRBV12-3/TRBV12-4|TRBD2
TGTGCCAGCAGCCTAACGGGGGGAAACTCCTACGAGCAGTACTTC
CASSLTGGNSYEQYF
>few|TRBJ2-3|TRBV20-1|-
TGCAGTGCTACCCGGGGATTCCCTAGCACAGATACGCAGTATTTT
CSATRGFPSTDTQYF
>many|TRBJ2-1|TRBV5-1|-
TGCGCCAGCAGCTTCGACATGCCAGCCTACAATGAGCAGTTCTTC
CASSFDMPAYNEQFF
>many|TRBJ2-1|TRBV20-1|-
TGCAGTGCTAGAATTTTTGGGGCCCAAGATGAGCAGTTCTTC
CSARIFGAQDEQFF
>many|TRBJ1-4|TRBV29-1|-
TGCACTCCCACCGGTACCTCAACTAATGAAAAACTGTTTTTT
CTPTGTSTNEKLFF
>many|TRBJ2-5|TRBV20-1|-
TGCAGGACGGGTGACCAAGAGACCCAGTACTTC
CRTGDQETQYF
>-|TRBJ2-2|TRBV14|-
TGTGCCAGCAGCCAAGTTACCAAGCTCGTCGGGGAGCTGTTTTTT
CASSQVTKLVGELFF
>many|TRBJ1-5|TRBV15|-
TGTGCCACCAGCAGAGATCGTGGGGTTCAGCCCCAGCATTTT
CATSRDRGVQPQHF
>-|TRBJ2-7|TRBV7-9|-
TGTGCCAGCAGCTCCGCGGGACAGTGGCTCTACTACGAGCAGTACTTC
CASSSAGQWLYYEQYF
>-|TRBJ2-3|TRBV12-3/TRBV12-4|TRBD1
TGTGCCAGCAGCAAAAGGGGGCGCGTAGATACGCAGTATTTT
CASSKRGRVDTQYF
>many|TRBJ2-6|TRBV27|-
TGTGCCAGCAAGCGACAGCAGCCAGACTCTGGGGCCAACGTCCTGACTTTC
CASKRQQPDSGANVLTF
>few|TRBJ2-7|TRBV20-1|TRBD2
TGCAGTGCTAGAGCCGGGACTAGCGGGTACTACGAGCAGTACTTC
CSARAGTSGYYEQYF